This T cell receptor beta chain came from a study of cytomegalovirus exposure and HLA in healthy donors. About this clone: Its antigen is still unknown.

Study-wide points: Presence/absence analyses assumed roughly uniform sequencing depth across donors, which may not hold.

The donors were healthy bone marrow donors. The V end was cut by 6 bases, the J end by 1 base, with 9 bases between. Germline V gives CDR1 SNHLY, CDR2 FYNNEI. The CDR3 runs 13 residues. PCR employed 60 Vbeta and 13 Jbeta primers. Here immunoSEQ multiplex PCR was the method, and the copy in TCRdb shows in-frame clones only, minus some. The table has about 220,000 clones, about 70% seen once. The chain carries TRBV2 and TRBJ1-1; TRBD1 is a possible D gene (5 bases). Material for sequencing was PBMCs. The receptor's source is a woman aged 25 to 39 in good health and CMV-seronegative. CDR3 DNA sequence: TGTGCCAGCAGCCGGGACTCGAACACTGAAGCTTTCTTT. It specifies CASSRDSNTEAFF.